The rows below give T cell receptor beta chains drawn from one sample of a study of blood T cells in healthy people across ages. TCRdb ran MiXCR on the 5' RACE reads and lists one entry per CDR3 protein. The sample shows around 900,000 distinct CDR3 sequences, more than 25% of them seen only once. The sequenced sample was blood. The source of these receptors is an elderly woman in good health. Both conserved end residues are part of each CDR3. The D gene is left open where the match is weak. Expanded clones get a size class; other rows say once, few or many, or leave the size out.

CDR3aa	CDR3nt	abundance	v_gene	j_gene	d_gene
CASTDRVSNEQFF	TGTGCCAGCACCGACAGGGTGAGCAATGAGCAGTTCTTC	few	TRBV6-2/TRBV6-3	TRBJ2-1	TRBD1
CASSRGSSNQPQHF	TGTGCCAGCAGCCGCGGCTCAAGCAATCAGCCCCAGCATTTT	many	TRBV12-3/TRBV12-4	TRBJ1-5	-
CASSQEQGAFADTQYF	TGTGCCAGCAGCCAGGAACAGGGGGCCTTTGCAGATACGCAGTATTTT	-	TRBV5-4	TRBJ2-3	TRBD1
CASSLGSGGSGDTQYF	TGTGCCAGCAGCTTAGGTAGCGGGGGGTCCGGAGATACGCAGTATTTT	-	TRBV7-8	TRBJ2-3	TRBD2
CASSPDLSRRDEQFF	TGCGCCAGCAGCCCGGACTTGTCGCGCCGTGATGAGCAGTTCTTC	-	TRBV5-1	TRBJ2-1	-
CAISDVGYGYTF	TGTGCCATCAGTGATGTAGGATATGGCTACACCTTC	many	TRBV10-3	TRBJ1-2	-
CASSQETHYSYEQYF	TGTGCCAGCAGCCAAGAGACCCATTACTCCTACGAGCAGTACTTC	-	TRBV3-1	TRBJ2-7	-
CASSSDTYSGANVLTF	TGTGCCAGCAGCTCCGACACCTACTCTGGGGCCAACGTCCTGACTTTC	many	TRBV5-5	TRBJ2-6	-
CASSLYGTEQFF	TGTGCCAGCAGCCTCTACGGGACTGAGCAGTTCTTC	many	TRBV7-2	TRBJ2-1	-
CAWSVGQGAGNGYTF	TGTGCCTGGAGTGTGGGACAGGGGGCTGGAAATGGCTACACCTTC	-	TRBV30	TRBJ1-2	TRBD1
CASRKTGGTQYF	TGTGCCAGCAGAAAGACTGGGGGTACGCAGTATTTT	many	TRBV27	TRBJ2-3	-
CASSLAGFSYNSPLHF	TGTGCCAGCAGCTTAGCCGGCTTCTCCTATAATTCACCCCTCCACTTT	many	TRBV7-2	TRBJ1-6	-
CASSELLAGGNNEQYF	TGTGCCAGCAGTGAACTCCTAGCGGGGGGCAACAATGAGCAGTACTTC	-	TRBV6-1	TRBJ2-7	TRBD2
CASSPSSGIWDYGYTF	TGTGCCAGCTCACCGTCTTCCGGGATTTGGGATTATGGCTACACCTTC	-	TRBV18	TRBJ1-2	-
CASSEDGVAGDMEFF	TGTGCCAGCAGTGAAGACGGGGTAGCTGGGGATATGGAGTTCTTC	many	TRBV6-1	TRBJ2-1	-
CAGRRQGSDEQYF	TGTGCCGGCAGGAGACAGGGTTCCGACGAGCAGTACTTC	-	TRBV6-2/TRBV6-3	TRBJ2-7	TRBD1
CASRQDGVTNIQYF	TGTGCCAGCAGACAAGACGGGGTAACAAACATTCAGTACTTC	many	TRBV6-2/TRBV6-3	TRBJ2-4	-
CAWSFQQGSAQHF	TGTGCCTGGAGTTTTCAGCAGGGCTCAGCCCAGCATTTT	many	TRBV30	TRBJ1-5	-
CASRLLPGAKNIQYF	TGCGCCAGCAGATTACTCCCGGGAGCCAAAAACATTCAGTACTTC	many	TRBV5-1	TRBJ2-4	-
CASSWRDNEQFF	TGTGCCAGCAGCTGGCGTGACAATGAGCAGTTCTTC	many	TRBV5-6	TRBJ2-1	-
CASRDRPGQGEYTQYF	TGTGCCAGCAGAGATCGCCCGGGACAGGGTGAATATACGCAGTATTTT	many	TRBV6-5	TRBJ2-3	TRBD1
CASSSPEGYQETQYF	TGTGCCAGCAGCTCCCCGGAGGGTTACCAAGAGACCCAGTACTTC	-	TRBV9	TRBJ2-5	-
CSAPPGGANYGYTF	TGCAGTGCGCCCCCGGGCGGGGCTAACTATGGCTACACCTTC	few	TRBV20-1	TRBJ1-2	-
CASSQAFADTQYF	TGTGCCAGCAGCCAAGCTTTCGCAGATACGCAGTATTTT	many	TRBV3-1	TRBJ2-3	-
CSVTALTRGKGQFF	TGCAGCGTGACCGCCTTGACTAGGGGAAAAGGTCAGTTCTTC	many	TRBV29-1	TRBJ2-1	-
CASSLGGTPSEGQYF	TGTGCCAGCAGCTTAGGCGGGACTCCCTCGGAAGGGCAGTACTTC	-	TRBV7-6	TRBJ2-7	-
CASSRQDPYEQYF	TGTGCCAGCAGCCGACAGGACCCCTACGAGCAGTACTTC	many	TRBV7-2	TRBJ2-7	-
CSARTSGGASYTQYF	TGCAGTGCTAGAACTAGCGGGGGGGCCTCATATACGCAGTATTTT	many	TRBV20-1	TRBJ2-3	TRBD2
CATSARGRGDYEQYF	TGTGCCACCAGTGCGAGGGGGCGCGGAGACTACGAGCAGTACTTC	few	TRBV24-1	TRBJ2-7	TRBD1
CASSLRQGADSPLHF	TGCGCCAGCAGCTTGAGACAGGGGGCGGATTCACCCCTCCACTTT	-	TRBV5-1	TRBJ1-6	TRBD1
CASSEVVGTGDNEQFF	TGTGCCAGCAGTGAAGTGGTCGGGACAGGGGACAATGAGCAGTTCTTC	-	TRBV6-1	TRBJ2-1	TRBD1
CASSEGTAVSPLHF	TGTGCCAGCAGTGAAGGGACGGCGGTTTCACCCCTCCACTTT	few	TRBV6-4	TRBJ1-6	-
CASTPDRFYNEQFF	TGTGCCAGCACCCCTGACAGATTTTACAATGAGCAGTTCTTC	many	TRBV7-2	TRBJ2-1	-
CATSDPTDGQETQFF	TGTGCCACCAGTGATCCGACAGACGGACAAGAGACCCAGTTCTTC	-	TRBV24-1	TRBJ2-1	-
CATQRGGELNNEQFF	TGTGCCACCCAGCGTGGGGGGGAACTCAACAATGAGCAGTTCTTC	-	TRBV9	TRBJ2-1	TRBD2
CASSSTRDSERMNTEAFF	TGTGCCAGCAGTTCAACTAGAGACAGCGAGAGAATGAACACTGAAGCTTTCTTT	-	TRBV27	TRBJ1-1	-
CAGSPGLAETQYF	TGTGCCGGCAGCCCCGGACTAGCTGAGACCCAGTACTTC	-	TRBV7-8	TRBJ2-5	TRBD2
CASSLDRGISYKQYF	TGTGCCAGCAGCTTAGACAGGGGGATTTCCTACAAGCAGTACTTC	-	TRBV7-9	TRBJ2-7	TRBD1
CASSRLGYNEQFF	TGTGCCAGCAGCCGCCTTGGCTACAATGAGCAGTTCTTC	-	TRBV3-1	TRBJ2-1	-
CASSPDLYSNQPQHF	TGTGCCAGCAGCCCCGACCTTTATAGCAATCAGCCCCAGCATTTT	many	TRBV6-2/TRBV6-3	TRBJ1-5	-
CSARDPRTGGTDTQYF	TGCAGTGCTAGAGATCCCCGGACAGGGGGCACAGATACGCAGTATTTT	many	TRBV20-1	TRBJ2-3	TRBD1
CASSIGTGTYSPLHF	TGTGCCAGCAGCATCGGTACAGGGACTTATTCACCCCTCCACTTT	many	TRBV7-2	TRBJ1-6	-
CSARPIGRNYGYTF	TGCAGTGCTAGGCCGATTGGCAGGAACTATGGCTACACCTTC	many	TRBV20-1	TRBJ1-2	-
CSVDKPDRIYQETQYF	TGCAGCGTGGATAAACCGGACAGGATTTATCAAGAGACCCAGTACTTC	many	TRBV29-1	TRBJ2-5	TRBD1
CASSRSTSGGTDTQYF	TGTGCCAGCAGTCGATCCACTAGCGGGGGCACAGATACGCAGTATTTT	many	TRBV12-3/TRBV12-4	TRBJ2-3	TRBD2
CASSDRDNYGYTF	TGTGCCAGCAGCGACAGGGACAACTATGGCTACACCTTC	-	TRBV6-2/TRBV6-3	TRBJ1-2	TRBD1
CASSDSRNQPQHF	TGTGCCAGCAGCGACAGTCGCAATCAGCCCCAGCATTTT	many	TRBV6-2/TRBV6-3	TRBJ1-5	-